This record concerns one T cell receptor beta chain sequence. Generated by immunoSEQ multiplex PCR, the TCRdb table keeps only in-frame clones and is missing some. Here the sample spans 20,000 to 25,000 clones, 80% being singletons. Relapse was seen in all patients after autologous stem cell transplantation, and brentuximab vedotin exposure was variable. Germline V gene lookup returns CDR1 KGHSH and CDR2 LQKENI. V dropped 0 bases and J dropped 0 bases, with 12 bases sitting between them. There are 18 residues in the CDR3. This sample was taken from a study of PD-1 blockade in classical Hodgkin lymphoma.

This receptor was obtained from a human donor with classical Hodgkin lymphoma. The chain has TRBV18 and TRBJ2-6; D is unresolved. The specimen was peripheral blood mononuclear cells (PBMCs), collected before the second cycle of nivolumab. The DNA for the CDR3 is TGTGCCAGCTCACCACCGCCAGGACCGTTCTCTGGGGCCAACGTCCTGACTTTC. Translation gives CASSPPPGPFSGANVLTF.